This T cell receptor beta chain appears in the sequencing data of a study of blood T cell repertoires in COVID-19. As for the study in general: Collection of acute and convalescent COVID-19 samples took place in the United States, Italy and Spain.

Trimming pared 1 base from V and 6 bases from J, leaving 13 bases between. Germline lookup yields CDR1 SGHRS and CDR2 YFSETQ. CDR3 length: 14 amino acids. Sequenced by immunoSEQ multiplex PCR; TCRdb stores in-frame clones only, minus some. This sample has under 300,000 clones, with about 81% found just once. This clonotype was obtained from a human donor with COVID-19, enrolled during active disease. The donor label of this sample is uncertain. The chain recombines TRBV5-1 with TRBJ1-2, with a tentative D call TRBD1 (5 bases). Sequenced: peripheral blood. CDR3 nucleotides: TGCGCCAGCAGCTTGCTTTCGGGGGGGAATGGCTACACCTTC. Amino acid sequence: CASSLLSGGNGYTF. Drawing the rest from reference TRBV5-1 and TRBJ1-2, the complete variable domain is KAGVTQTPRYLIKTRGQQVTLSCSPISGHRSVSWYQQTPGQGLQFLFEYFSETQRNKGNFPGRFSGRQFSNSRSEMNVSTLELGDSALYLCASSLLSGGNGYTFGSGTRLTVV.